Below, 19 T cell receptor beta chains from the same sample are listed, as sequenced in a study of cytomegalovirus exposure and HLA in healthy donors. Sequencing used immunoSEQ multiplex PCR; TCRdb keeps in-frame clones, though not all of them. In the table there are 250,000 to 350,000 clones, roughly 87% of which are singletons. The sample consisted of PBMCs. The receptors derive from a man aged 25 to 45 in good health and CMV-seronegative.

The rearrangement uses TRBV10-3 and TRBJ2-2, with D possibly TRBD1 on 6 matching bases. The germline V and J ends were trimmed by 1 base and 3 bases, with 9 bases remaining between them. The CDR3 consists of 15 residues. Germline-derived CDR1 and CDR2 are ENHRY and SYGVKD. The CDR3 loop reads CAISEWGPDTGELFF. The CDR3 DNA sequence: TGTGCCATCAGTGAGTGGGGGCCGGACACCGGGGAGCTGTTTTTT.

A remark on this clone: Other DNA sequences of this sample code for an identical CDR3. The chain carries TRBV6-4 and TRBJ2-3; 8 positions match TRBD2. The junction had 5 bases not matched to a gene; V was cut back by 0 bases and J by 3 bases. Germline CDR1 and CDR2: MRHNA and SNTAGT. This CDR3 is 16 amino acids long. CDR3 DNA sequence: TGTGCCAGCAGTGACTCGAGCGGGGGAGGAACAGATACGCAGTATTTT. This translates into CASSDSSGGGTDTQYF.

The chain is built from TRBV4-1 and TRBJ1-5, with TRBD1 matching over 10 bases. The J segment lost 1 base and the V segment lost 4 bases, leaving 7 bases of the junction unmatched. This CDR3 is 17 amino acids long. The germline V gene encodes CDR1 MGHRA and CDR2 YSYEKL. CDR3 DNA: TGCGCCAGCAGCCTGGGGACAGGGGAGGGGAGCAATCAGCCCCAGCATTTT. As protein: CASSLGTGEGSNQPQHF.

The V gene is TRBV5-1, the J gene TRBJ1-1; D remains unclear. Deletions cut 0 bases from V and 5 bases from J, with 8 bases between. Germline CDR1 reads SGHRS; CDR2 reads YFSETQ. This CDR3 region has 13 residues. In DNA, the CDR3 is TGCGCCAGCAGCTTGGTGCGGGGAACTGAAGCTTTCTTT. It is translated as CASSLVRGTEAFF.

This sequence joins TRBV5-1 and TRBJ1-1, with TRBD1 matching 7 bases. CDR3 size: 14 residues. Losses at the gene ends were 4 bases for V and 1 base for J; bases not matched to a gene: 4. Germline V CDR1 and CDR2: SGHRS, YFSETQ. The CDR3 spells CASSMGQTNTEAFF. The CDR3 DNA sequence: TGCGCCAGCAGCATGGGACAGACGAACACTGAAGCTTTCTTT.

The V and J genes are TRBV18 and TRBJ2-2; D is unclear. Germline V gene sequence: CDR1 KGHSH, CDR2 LQKENI. This CDR3 region has 15 residues. The V end lost 2 bases, the J end lost 1 base, and 8 bases lay between the germline ends. This CDR3 reads CASSPGLQNTGELFF. The CDR3 coding sequence is TGTGCCAGCTCACCAGGCCTCCAGAACACCGGGGAGCTGTTTTTT.

The V and J genes are TRBV19 and TRBJ1-5; D is undetermined. The CDR3 has 13 residues. The V and J ends lost 3 bases and 4 bases respectively, with 7 bases between them. Germline CDR1 and CDR2: LNHDA and SQIVND (reference sequence). CDR3 nucleotide sequence: TGTGCCAGTAGTATGTCAGTTAATCAGCCCCAGCATTTT. This codes for CASSMSVNQPQHF.

The chain recombines TRBV9 with TRBJ2-7; D might be TRBD1 (5 bases). The CDR3 runs 13 residues. The germline V gene encodes CDR1 SGDLS and CDR2 YYNGEE. V was pared by 4 bases and J by 4 bases, with 12 bases between. The CDR3 DNA reads TGTGCCAGCAGCCCGAGTTCAGGGTACGAGCAGTACTTC. Protein sequence: CASSPSSGYEQYF. The full variable domain, rest sourced from reference TRBV9 and TRBJ2-7, is DSGVTQTPKHLITATGQRVTLRCSPRSGDLSVYWYQQSLDQGLQFLIQYYNGEERAKGNILERFSAQQFPDLHSELNLSSLELGDSALYFCASSPSSGYEQYFGPGTRLTVT.

Comments on this clone: Other DNA variants within this sample encode the same CDR3. This chain links TRBV6-1 with TRBJ2-7; TRBD2 might be the D (5 bases). The V and J ends lost 6 bases and 2 bases respectively, with 8 bases between them. The germline gives CDR1 MNHNS, CDR2 SASEGT. The CDR3 consists of 12 residues. CDR3 coding DNA: TGTGCCAGCAGCCGGGAACCCTACGAGCAGTACTTC. Protein sequence: CASSREPYEQYF.

Here the CDR3 reads CASSTTQLNEQFF. The CDR3 nucleotides are TGTGCCAGTAGTACGACACAGCTCAATGAGCAGTTCTTC. The chain uses TRBV19 and TRBJ2-1; D not resolved. There are 13 residues in the CDR3. V lost 4 bases and J 6 bases, leaving 10 bases between the germline ends. The germline CDR1 and CDR2 sequences are LNHDA and SQIVND (reference sequence).

This clone is a singleton in its sample. This chain links TRBV19 with TRBJ1-5; the D is unclear. Germline CDR1 LNHDA, CDR2 SQIVND (reference sequence). The CDR3 consists of 17 residues. V was pared by 0 bases and J by 5 bases, with 17 bases between. The DNA for the CDR3 is TGTGCCAGTAGTATAGATCCGGGGTGGGGAAGGGATCAGCCCCAGCATTTT. It translates to CASSIDPGWGRDQPQHF.

The V call is TRBV6-6, the J call TRBJ1-6; TRBD1 might be the D (5 bases). In germline, CDR1 is MNHNY, CDR2 SVGAGI (reference sequence). The CDR3 has 15 amino acids. Trimming left V 0 bases short and J 7 bases short, with 10 bases between. CDR3 sequence reads: CASSYSTGDNSPLHF. The DNA of the CDR3 is TGTGCCAGCAGTTACTCGACGGGGGACAATTCACCCCTCCACTTT.

The V and J genes are TRBV5-6 and TRBJ2-3; TRBD2 is a possible D gene (6 bases). V was trimmed by 4 bases and J by 0 bases, leaving 15 bases between them. This CDR3 spans 16 amino acids. Germline CDR1 SGHDT, CDR2 YYEEEE. The CDR3 region has the DNA TGTGCCAGCAGCCCCCTGGGGGGAACTAGCACAGATACGCAGTATTTT. Translating it yields CASSPLGGTSTDTQYF.

The chain links TRBV19 to TRBJ1-6; TRBD1 might be the D (6 bases). Between the trimmed V and J ends, which lost 5 bases and 4 bases, there was a span of 18 bases. Germline V gene lookup returns CDR1 LNHDA and CDR2 SQIVND (reference sequence). The CDR3 extends over 17 amino acids. The DNA for the CDR3 is TGTGCCAGTAGTTCCGACGGACAGAAGGCATATAATTCACCCCTCCACTTT. It codes for CASSSDGQKAYNSPLHF.

The chain couples TRBV5-4 to TRBJ1-2; the match to TRBD1 covers 9 bases. V was clipped by 3 bases and J by 4 bases; unmatched bases: 7. The V gene's germline CDR1 is SGHNT and CDR2 YYREEE (reference sequence). This CDR3 is 15 amino acids long. CDR3 bases: TGTGCCAGCAGCTATTCCGGGACAGGGACCTATGGCTACACCTTC. Protein: CASSYSGTGTYGYTF. Supplemented by reference TRBV5-4 and TRBJ1-2, the full variable domain reads ETGVTQSPTHLIKTRGQQVTLRCSSQSGHNTVSWYQQALGQGPQFIFQYYREEENGRGNFPPRFSGLQFPNYSSELNVNALELDDSALYLCASSYSGTGTYGYTFGSGTRLTVV.

The rearrangement uses TRBV5-8 and TRBJ2-7, with D tentatively TRBD1 (5 bases). Germline V lookup: CDR1 SGHTS, CDR2 YDEGEE. The CDR3 is made up of 15 amino acids. Trimming removed 4 bases from V and 3 bases from J, with 17 bases in between. For the CDR3, the DNA is TGTGCCAGCAGCATTGGGTCAGGGCTTCTCTACGAGCAGTACTTC. As protein: CASSIGSGLLYEQYF.

V gene TRBV4-3 combines with J gene TRBJ1-4; D may be TRBD1 (6 bases). The V gene's germline CDR1 is LGHNA and CDR2 YSLEER. V was shortened by 0 bases and J by 0 bases, with 14 bases between the two germline ends. This CDR3 region has 18 residues. The CDR3 region has the DNA TGCGCCAGCAGCCAAGATCTGACAGGCGCGGCAACTAATGAAAAACTGTTTTTT. It is translated as CASSQDLTGAATNEKLFF.

The chain is built from TRBV10-3 and TRBJ2-2, with D possibly TRBD1 on 6 matching bases. The V end was cut by 11 bases, the J end by 5 bases, with 12 bases between. CDR3 length equals 12 residues. Germline lookup yields CDR1 ENHRY and CDR2 SYGVKD. CDR3 DNA sequence: TGTGCCGCCGGGACAACAACCGGGGAGCTGTTTTTT. Translation: CAAGTTTGELFF.

The rearrangement links TRBV5-1 to TRBJ1-2; D unclear. V dropped 4 bases and J dropped 1 base, with 14 bases sitting between them. The CDR3 totals 15 residues. Germline lookup yields CDR1 SGHRS and CDR2 YFSETQ. CDR3 region: CASSPWSDFNYGYTF. In DNA, the CDR3 is TGCGCCAGCAGCCCCTGGAGCGATTTTAACTATGGCTACACCTTC. The full variable domain, in which reference TRBV5-1 and TRBJ1-2 provide the parts outside the CDR3, is KAGVTQTPRYLIKTRGQQVTLSCSPISGHRSVSWYQQTPGQGLQFLFEYFSETQRNKGNFPGRFSGRQFSNSRSEMNVSTLELGDSALYLCASSPWSDFNYGYTFGSGTRLTVV.